The T cell receptor (beta chain) under discussion was sequenced for a study of beta chain features in type 1 diabetes. Turning to the study itself: Comparable age, gender and cell yields were observed in patients relative to healthy donors.

Sorting that relied on CD45RO/CCR7/CD25/CD127/CD95/CD27 yielded CD4+ naive, central memory, regulatory and stem cell-like memory cells. Sorting gave populations that all exceeded 98% purity. Sequencing targeted expressed TCRB transcripts, as all isolated RNA had been reverse transcribed. Samples of naive, central memory and regulatory T cells yielded a mean of about 3.6 million reads. TCRdb's table, derived via immunoSEQ multiplex PCR, lists solely in-frame clones and lacks some. The table shows nearly 250,000 clones, with 55% to 70% occurring only once. This clone has a single count. The CDR3 has 13 amino acids. V lost 0 bases and J lost 4, with 6 bases in between. Germline lookup yields CDR1 SEHNR and CDR2 FQNEAQ (reference sequence).

This sequence was found in a man under 40 in good health. J is TRBJ2-5 and V is TRBV7-9; D remains unclear. Sequenced: naive CD4+ T cells from blood. CDR3 residues: CASSLAEGETQYF. In nucleotides, the CDR3 is TGTGCCAGCAGCTTAGCCGAAGGAGAGACCCAGTACTTC.